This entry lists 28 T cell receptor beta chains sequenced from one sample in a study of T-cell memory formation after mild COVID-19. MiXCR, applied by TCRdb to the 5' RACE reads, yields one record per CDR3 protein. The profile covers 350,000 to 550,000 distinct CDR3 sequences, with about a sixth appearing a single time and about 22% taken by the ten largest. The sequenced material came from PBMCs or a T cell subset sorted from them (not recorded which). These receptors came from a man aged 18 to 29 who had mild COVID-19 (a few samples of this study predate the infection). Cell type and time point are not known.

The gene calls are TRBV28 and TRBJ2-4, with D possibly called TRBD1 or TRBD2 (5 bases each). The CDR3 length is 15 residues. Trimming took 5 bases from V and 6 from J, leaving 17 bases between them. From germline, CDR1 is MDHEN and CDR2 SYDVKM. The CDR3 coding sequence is TGTGCCAGCAGTCCAGCCGGGGACCGGGGAAACATTCAGTACTTC. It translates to CASSPAGDRGNIQYF.

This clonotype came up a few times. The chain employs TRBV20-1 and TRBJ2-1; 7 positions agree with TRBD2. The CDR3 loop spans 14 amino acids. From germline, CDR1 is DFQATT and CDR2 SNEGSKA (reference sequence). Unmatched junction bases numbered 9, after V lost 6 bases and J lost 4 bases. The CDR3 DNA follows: TGCAGTGCCGAGGGAGGGCCCCGGTACAATGAGCAGTTCTTC. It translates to CSAEGGPRYNEQFF.

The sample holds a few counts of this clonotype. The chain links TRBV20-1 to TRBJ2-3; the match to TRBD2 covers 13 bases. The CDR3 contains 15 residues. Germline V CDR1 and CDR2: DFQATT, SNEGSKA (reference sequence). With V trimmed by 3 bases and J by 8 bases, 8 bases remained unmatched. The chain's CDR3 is CSASLTSGGAGTQYF. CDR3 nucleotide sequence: TGCAGTGCTAGCCTTACTAGCGGGGGGGCAGGTACGCAGTATTTT.

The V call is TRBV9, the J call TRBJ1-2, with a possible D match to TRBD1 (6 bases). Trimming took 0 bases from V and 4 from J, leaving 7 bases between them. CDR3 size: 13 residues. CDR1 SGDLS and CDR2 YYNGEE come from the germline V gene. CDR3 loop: CASSVVGAYGYTF. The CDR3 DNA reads TGTGCCAGCAGCGTAGTGGGGGCCTATGGCTACACCTTC.

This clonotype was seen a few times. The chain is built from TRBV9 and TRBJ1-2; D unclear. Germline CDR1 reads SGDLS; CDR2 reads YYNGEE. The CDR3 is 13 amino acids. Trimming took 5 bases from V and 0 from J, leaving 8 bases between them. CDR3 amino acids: CASRGSTNYGYTF. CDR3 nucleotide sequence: TGTGCCAGCAGAGGGTCGACTAACTATGGCTACACCTTC.

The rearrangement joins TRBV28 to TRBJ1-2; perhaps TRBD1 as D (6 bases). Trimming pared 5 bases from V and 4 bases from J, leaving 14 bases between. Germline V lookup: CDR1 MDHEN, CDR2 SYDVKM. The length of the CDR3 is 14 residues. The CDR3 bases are TGTGCCAGCAGTACCGGGACACCGGTCTATGGCTACACCTTC. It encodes CASSTGTPVYGYTF.

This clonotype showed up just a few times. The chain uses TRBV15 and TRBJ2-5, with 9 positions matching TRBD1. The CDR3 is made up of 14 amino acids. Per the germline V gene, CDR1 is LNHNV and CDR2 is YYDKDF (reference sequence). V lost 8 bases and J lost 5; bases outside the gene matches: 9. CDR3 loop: CATSQTGGPETQYF. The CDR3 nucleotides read TGTGCCACCTCCCAGACAGGGGGGCCGGAGACCCAGTACTTC.

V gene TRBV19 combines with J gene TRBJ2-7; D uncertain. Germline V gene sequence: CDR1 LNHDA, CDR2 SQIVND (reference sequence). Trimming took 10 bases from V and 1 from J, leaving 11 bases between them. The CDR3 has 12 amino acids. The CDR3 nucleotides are TGTGCCATCCAATGGTTTTCCTACGAGCAGTACTTC. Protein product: CAIQWFSYEQYF.

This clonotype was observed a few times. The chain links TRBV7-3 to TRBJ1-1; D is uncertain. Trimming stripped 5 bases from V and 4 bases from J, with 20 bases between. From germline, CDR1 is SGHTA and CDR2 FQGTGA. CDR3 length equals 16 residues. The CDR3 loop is CASSLRPQTGFTEAFF. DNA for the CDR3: TGTGCCAGCAGCCTCCGACCGCAGACGGGTTTCACTGAAGCTTTCTTT.

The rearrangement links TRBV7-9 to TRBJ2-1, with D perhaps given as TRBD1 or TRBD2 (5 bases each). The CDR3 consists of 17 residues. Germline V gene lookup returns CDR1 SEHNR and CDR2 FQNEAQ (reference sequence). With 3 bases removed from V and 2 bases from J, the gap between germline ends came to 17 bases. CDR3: CASSFRFGEGAYNEQFF. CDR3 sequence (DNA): TGTGCCAGCAGCTTCAGATTCGGGGAAGGGGCCTACAATGAGCAGTTCTTC.

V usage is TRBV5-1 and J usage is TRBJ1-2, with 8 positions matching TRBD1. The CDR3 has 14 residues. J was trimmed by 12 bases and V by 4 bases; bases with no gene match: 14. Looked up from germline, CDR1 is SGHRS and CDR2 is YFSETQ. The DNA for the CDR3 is TGCGCCAGCAGCAAGGGACAGGATGGTCCCCCTAACACCTTC. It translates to CASSKGQDGPPNTF.

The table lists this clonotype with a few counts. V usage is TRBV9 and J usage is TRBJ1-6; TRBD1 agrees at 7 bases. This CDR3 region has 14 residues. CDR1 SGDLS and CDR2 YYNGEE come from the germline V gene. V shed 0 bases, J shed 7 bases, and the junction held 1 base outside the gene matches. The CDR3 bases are TGTGCCAGCAGCGTAGAACAGGGGAATTCACCCCTCCACTTT. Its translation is CASSVEQGNSPLHF.

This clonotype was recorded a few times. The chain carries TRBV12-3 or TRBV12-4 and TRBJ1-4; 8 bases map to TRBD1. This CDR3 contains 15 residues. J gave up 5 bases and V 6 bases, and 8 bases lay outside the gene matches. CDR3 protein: CASRSQGAVNEKLFF. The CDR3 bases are TGTGCCAGCAGGTCCCAGGGGGCGGTCAATGAAAAACTGTTTTTT.

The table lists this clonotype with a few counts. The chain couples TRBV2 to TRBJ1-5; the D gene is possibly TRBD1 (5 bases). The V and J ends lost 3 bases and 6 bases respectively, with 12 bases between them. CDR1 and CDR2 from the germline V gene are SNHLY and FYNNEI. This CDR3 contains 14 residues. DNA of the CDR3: TGTGCCAGCAGTGATGAGAGGGGTAGTCAGCCCCAGCATTTT. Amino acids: CASSDERGSQPQHF.

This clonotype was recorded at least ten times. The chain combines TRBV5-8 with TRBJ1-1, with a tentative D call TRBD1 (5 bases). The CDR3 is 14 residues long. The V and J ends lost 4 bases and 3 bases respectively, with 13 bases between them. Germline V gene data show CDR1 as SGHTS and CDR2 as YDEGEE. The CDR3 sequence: CASSRRVSYTEAFF. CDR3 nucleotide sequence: TGTGCCAGCAGCCGCAGGGTCTCGTACACTGAAGCTTTCTTT.

The chain's CDR3 is CASSQFPANTGELFF. CDR3 bases: TGTGCCAGCAGCCAGTTTCCCGCGAACACCGGGGAGCTGTTTTTT. V and J are TRBV7-6 and TRBJ2-2; D uncertain. Germline values: CDR1 SGHVS, CDR2 FNYEAQ. V was pared by 5 bases and J by 0 bases, with 10 bases between. The CDR3 length is 15 residues.

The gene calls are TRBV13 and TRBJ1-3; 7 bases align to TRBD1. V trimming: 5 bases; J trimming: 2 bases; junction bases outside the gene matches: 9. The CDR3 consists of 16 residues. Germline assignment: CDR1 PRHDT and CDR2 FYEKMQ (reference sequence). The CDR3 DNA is TGTGCCAGCAGCCGACAGGGAAGTTCAGCTGGAAACACCATATATTTT. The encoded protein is CASSRQGSSAGNTIYF.

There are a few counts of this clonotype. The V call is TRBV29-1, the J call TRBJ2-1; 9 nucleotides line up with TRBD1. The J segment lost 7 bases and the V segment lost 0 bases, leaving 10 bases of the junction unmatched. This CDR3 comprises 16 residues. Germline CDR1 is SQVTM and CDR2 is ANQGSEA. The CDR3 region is CSVEDGTGTRVNEQFF. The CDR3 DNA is TGCAGCGTTGAAGACGGGACAGGGACAAGGGTGAATGAGCAGTTCTTC.

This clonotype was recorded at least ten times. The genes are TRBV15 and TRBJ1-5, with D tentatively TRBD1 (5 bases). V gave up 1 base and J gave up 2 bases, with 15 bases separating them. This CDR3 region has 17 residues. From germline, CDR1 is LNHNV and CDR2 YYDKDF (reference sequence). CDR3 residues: CATSRVRLVRGNQPQHF. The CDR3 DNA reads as TGTGCCACCAGCAGAGTTAGGCTAGTCAGGGGCAATCAGCCCCAGCATTTT.

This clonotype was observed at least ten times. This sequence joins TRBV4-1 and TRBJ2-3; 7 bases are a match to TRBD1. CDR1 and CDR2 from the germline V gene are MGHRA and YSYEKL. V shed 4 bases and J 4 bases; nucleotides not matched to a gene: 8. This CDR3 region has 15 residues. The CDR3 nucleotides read TGCGCCAGCAGCCGTCCCGGGACAGTTTCAGATACGCAGTATTTT. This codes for CASSRPGTVSDTQYF.

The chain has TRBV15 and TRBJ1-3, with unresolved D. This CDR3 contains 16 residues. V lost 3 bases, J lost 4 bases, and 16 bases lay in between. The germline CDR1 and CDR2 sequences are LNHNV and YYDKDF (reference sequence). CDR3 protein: CATSSPLEVAGNTIYF. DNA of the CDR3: TGTGCCACCAGCAGCCCGCTGGAGGTGGCCGGAAACACCATATATTTT.

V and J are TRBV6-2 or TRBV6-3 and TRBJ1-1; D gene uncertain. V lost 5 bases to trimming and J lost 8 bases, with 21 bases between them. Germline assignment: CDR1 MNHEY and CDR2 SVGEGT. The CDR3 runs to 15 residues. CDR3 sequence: CASSESLTGPDEAFF. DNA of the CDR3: TGTGCCAGCAGTGAGTCCTTGACTGGCCCAGACGAAGCTTTCTTT.

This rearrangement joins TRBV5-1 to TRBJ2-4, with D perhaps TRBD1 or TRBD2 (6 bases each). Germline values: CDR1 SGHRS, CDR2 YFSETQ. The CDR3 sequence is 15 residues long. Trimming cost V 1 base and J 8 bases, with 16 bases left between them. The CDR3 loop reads CASSLNRAEGDIQYF. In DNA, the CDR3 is TGCGCCAGCAGCTTGAACAGGGCGGAGGGGGACATTCAGTACTTC.

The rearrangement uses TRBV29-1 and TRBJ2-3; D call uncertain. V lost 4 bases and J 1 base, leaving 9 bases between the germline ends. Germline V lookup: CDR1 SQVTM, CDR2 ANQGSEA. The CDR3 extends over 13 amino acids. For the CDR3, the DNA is TGCAGCGTTGTCTATACCCGCACAGATACGCAGTATTTT. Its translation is CSVVYTRTDTQYF.

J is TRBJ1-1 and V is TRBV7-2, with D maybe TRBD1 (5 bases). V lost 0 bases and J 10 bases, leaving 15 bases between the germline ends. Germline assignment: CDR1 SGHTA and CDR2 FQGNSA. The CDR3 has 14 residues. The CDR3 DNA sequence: TGTGCCAGCAGCTTAGCGTGGGGCCCGGGGGGAGCTTTCTTT. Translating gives CASSLAWGPGGAFF. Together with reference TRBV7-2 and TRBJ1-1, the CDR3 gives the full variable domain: GAGVSQSPSNKVTEKGKDVELRCDPISGHTALYWYRQSLGQGLEFLIYFQGNSAPDKSGLPSDRFSAERTGGSVSTLTIQRTQQEDSAVYLCASSLAWGPGGAFFGQGTRLTVV.

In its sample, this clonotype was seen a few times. The CDR3 spells CASSLGYGQPQHF. In nucleotides, the CDR3 is TGTGCCAGCAGCTTAGGATACGGACAGCCCCAGCATTTT. The genes are TRBV7-9 and TRBJ1-5; D is unresolved. CDR1 and CDR2 (germline): SEHNR, FQNEAQ (reference sequence). Trimming took 1 base from V and 7 from J, leaving 8 bases between them. The CDR3 runs to 13 residues.

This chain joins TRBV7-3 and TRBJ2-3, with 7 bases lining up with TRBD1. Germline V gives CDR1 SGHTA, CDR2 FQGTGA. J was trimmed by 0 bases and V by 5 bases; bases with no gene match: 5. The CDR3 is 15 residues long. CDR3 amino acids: CASSEGTASTDTQYF. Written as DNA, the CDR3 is TGTGCCAGCAGCGAAGGGACAGCGAGCACAGATACGCAGTATTTT.

Here the CDR3 reads CASSQEDVFHEQFF. CDR3 coding DNA: TGCGCCAGCAGCCAAGAAGACGTATTCCATGAGCAGTTCTTC. The rearrangement joins TRBV4-3 to TRBJ2-1, with no clear D. Germline loops: CDR1 LGHNA, CDR2 YSLEER. V lost 0 bases, J lost 8 bases, and 11 bases lay in between. The CDR3 runs 14 residues.